This T cell receptor beta chain stems from a study of blood T cell repertoires in COVID-19. CDR3 length: 16 amino acids. Germline V gene lookup returns CDR1 SGHTA and CDR2 FQGTGA. Trimming took 4 bases from V and 2 from J; bases not matched to a gene: 7. TCRdb keeps only in-frame clones here, not all; method: immunoSEQ multiplex PCR. The sample shows about 70,000 clones, more than 75% of them seen only once. Material for sequencing was peripheral blood. The sequence was obtained from a woman in her sixties or seventies with acute or convalescent COVID-19. The V gene is TRBV7-3, the J gene TRBJ2-2, with 7 bases lining up with TRBD2. The CDR3 region is CASSSATSRNTGELFF. The DNA for the CDR3 is TGTGCCAGCAGCTCCGCGACTAGCCGAAACACCGGGGAGCTGTTTTTT.